The following is a T cell receptor (beta chain) sequence with its context. One end of the junction is discordant with germline, which a read error may explain. Naive CD8 T cells underwent sorting with the CD8+CD4-CCR7+CD45RA+ definition. This specimen comes from a study of molecular identifiers for immune sequencing clone quantification. The wider study: Sequencing covered four of five parts into which replicate RNA from about 20,000 or 100,000 naive CD8 cells was split.

Preparation of the bulk TCR libraries relied on previously described methods and listed TCR primers. TCRdb re-analysed the PCR reads in MiXCR, keeping a single row per CDR3 protein. The sample has approximately 670,000 distinct CDR3 sequences, about 20% seen once; the top ten hold around 0.86%. Material for sequencing was naive CD8+ T cells from blood, with Jurkat cell RNA spiked in. Subset here: FACS-sorted CD8+CD4-CCR7+CD45RA+ naive T cells. The sequence came from a human donor in good health. Some libraries in this study had Jurkat cell RNA spiked in.

In DNA form, the CDR3 reads TGCAGCGCTGAAACAGGGGGTGAAGCTTTCTTC. It encodes CSAETGGEAFF. V usage is TRBV29-1 and J usage is TRBJ1-1, with 8 bases aligning to TRBD1. This CDR3 contains 11 residues. CDR1 and CDR2 from the germline V gene are SQVTM and ANQGSEA.